The clone carrying this T cell receptor (beta chain) was counted only a few times. Its target is unknown. The time point is: sample taken at primary tumor resection. The data derive from a study of spatial heterogeneity in lung cancer. Whole-study results and caveats: The estimate shows that only about 7.7% of tumor T cells were covered for alpha and 12% to 15% for beta chains. Tumors with more nonsynonymous mutations had more expanded intratumoral alpha and beta TCRs.

One entry per CDR3 protein results from TCRdb running MiXCR on the 5' RACE reads. This repertoire shows almost 9,500 distinct CDR3 sequences, roughly 6.8% found once; its top ten account for roughly 29%. V was pared by 4 bases and J by 2 bases, with 11 bases between. This CDR3 comprises 14 residues. Germline CDR1 and CDR2: SGHAT and FQNNGV. This sequence was found in a male donor with early-stage non-small cell lung cancer. The chain has TRBV11-2 and TRBJ1-2, with a tentative D call TRBD1 (6 bases). The starting material was lung tumor tissue, obtained at surgery. This CDR3 is CASSYDRSNYGYTF. CDR3 DNA: TGTGCCAGCAGCTACGACAGGTCAAACTATGGCTACACCTTC.